The 3 T cell receptor beta chains below all came from one sample that was sequenced in a study of CXCR3-negative and CXCR3-positive naive CD8 T cells. The study, taken as a whole, reports: Higher TRB CDR3 hydrophobicity marked CXCR3-positive naive cells relative to CXCR3-negative naive cells.

Via 5' RACE with UMI labels, TRB cDNA libraries were prepared. TCRdb re-called the 5' RACE reads, yielding one record per CDR3 amino acid sequence without DNA. This sample's table has about 120,000 distinct CDR3 sequences. No antigen has been identified for these receptors. Source material: naive CXCR3+ CD8+ T cells from blood. Subset in this sample: CD45RO-CCR7+CD27+CD95- naive CD8+ T cells expressing CXCR3 (TNR3+). The receptors here all came from a human donor in good health. Some clones in this sample may be carry-over from other donors' samples.

The gene calls are TRBV12-3 or TRBV12-4 and TRBJ2-7; TCRdb's D call, TRBD1, is unchecked because there is no DNA. This CDR3 is 13 amino acids long. The CDR3 sequence: CASSPPGPYEQYF.

The CDR3 spells CASSLRLPESSYEQYF. The chain has TRBV5-5 and TRBJ2-7. The CDR3 loop spans 16 amino acids. Per germline, CDR1 SGHKS and CDR2 YYEKEE (reference sequence).

This chain joins TRBV4-1 and TRBJ2-7; TCRdb picks TRBD2, but there is no DNA to check that call. Germline V gives CDR1 MGHRA, CDR2 YSYEKL. The CDR3 covers 15 residues. CDR3 residues: CASSQLAGGPDEQYF.